Detailed here is one TCR beta chain. Its antigen remains unknown. Mismatch with germline at one junction end may stem from a read error. Construction of TCR beta libraries was performed using quantitative 5'-RACE with molecular barcodes. TCRdb processed the 5' RACE reads anew with MiXCR; each CDR3 protein has one entry. The repertoire includes some 150,000 distinct CDR3 sequences, 11% of them detected once, and about 3.8% sits in the top ten. This sample stems from a study of CD8 T cells in ankylosing spondylitis. Findings and caveats of the study: Disease-linked clones were CD8+ and relatively rare in peripheral blood. Some motif variants had been reported before (in reactive arthritis synovial fluid and blood).

The CDR3 loop spans 15 amino acids. Germline V lookup: CDR1 SGHRS, CDR2 YFSETQ. Sequencing used blood, either unsorted or a sorted T cell fraction (not recorded which). The genes are TRBV5-1 and TRBJ2-1; 9 bases line up with TRBD2. The sequence was collected from a female donor with ankylosing spondylitis or in good health (not recorded which). The CDR3 reads CASSSSGGSYNGQFF. CDR3 DNA: TGCGCCAGCAGCAGTAGCGGGGGCTCCTACAATGGGCAGTTCTTC. The full variable domain, its missing parts supplied by reference TRBV5-1 and TRBJ2-1, is KAGVTQTPRYLIKTRGQQVTLSCSPISGHRSVSWYQQTPGQGLQFLFEYFSETQRNKGNFPGRFSGRQFSNSRSEMNVSTLELGDSALYLCASSSSGGSYNGQFFGPGTRLTVL.